The clone carrying this T cell receptor beta chain was recorded a few times. This specimen belongs to a study of beta chain features in type 1 diabetes. The study reverse transcribed the entire isolated RNA, so it sequenced expressed TCRB transcripts. Sequencing was performed with immunoSEQ multiplex PCR; in TCRdb, only in-frame clones are kept and a portion is missing. This table has about 320,000 clones, 12% to 15% appearing once. The length of the CDR3 is 14 residues. In germline, CDR1 is SQVTM, CDR2 ANQGSEA. Trimming removed 5 bases at V and 8 bases at J, with 16 bases between. The TCR comes from a man aged 25 to 40 in good health. This chain uses TRBV29-1 with TRBJ1-6, with TRBD1 as a possible D gene (5 bases). The sequenced sample was central memory CD4+ T cells from blood. Here the CDR3 reads CSVLTGPPDSPLHF. The CDR3 DNA is TGCAGCGTTCTAACGGGACCCCCGGATTCACCCCTCCACTTT.